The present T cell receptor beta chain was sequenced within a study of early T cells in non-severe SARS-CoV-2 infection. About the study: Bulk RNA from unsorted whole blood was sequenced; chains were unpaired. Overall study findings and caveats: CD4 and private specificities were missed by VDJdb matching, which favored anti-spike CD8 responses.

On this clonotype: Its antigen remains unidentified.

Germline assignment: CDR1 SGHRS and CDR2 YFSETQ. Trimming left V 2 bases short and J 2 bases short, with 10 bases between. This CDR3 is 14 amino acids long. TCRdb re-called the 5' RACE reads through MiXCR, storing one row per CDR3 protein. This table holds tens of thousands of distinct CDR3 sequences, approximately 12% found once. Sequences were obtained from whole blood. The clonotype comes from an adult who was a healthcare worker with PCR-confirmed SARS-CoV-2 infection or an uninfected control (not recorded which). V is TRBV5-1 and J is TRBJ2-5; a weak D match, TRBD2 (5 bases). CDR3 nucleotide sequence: TGCGCCAGCAGCTTAAAGCGGAATCAAGAGACCCAGTACTTC. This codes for CASSLKRNQETQYF.